This paragraph covers one T cell receptor (beta chain) sequence. Its target is unknown. These data are taken from a study of blood T cells in healthy people across ages. Trimming removed 2 bases from V and 3 bases from J; junction bases left unmatched: 10. CDR3 size: 18 residues. CDR1 and CDR2 (germline): MNHEY, SMNVEV (reference sequence). Study observations and caveats: The lack of PBMC sorting stopped any conclusive naive versus antigen-experienced comparison.

Total RNA extracted from each sample amounted to at least 6 micrograms. Next came a second PCR, run for roughly 6 to 11 cycles, which used a sample-barcoded 5' primer along with a J-beta primer mix. A template-switch adaptor containing 12 random nucleotides labeled each cDNA molecule. In TCRdb, the 5' RACE reads were re-called with MiXCR into one record per CDR3 protein. Among about 780,000 distinct CDR3 sequences listed, around half were seen once. The source material was blood. The sequence came from a man at least 80 years old in good health. V usage is TRBV27 and J usage is TRBJ2-3; 11 nucleotides align to TRBD1. CDR3 DNA: TGTGCCAGCAGTTTACCACCGGGACAGGGGGTTTTTACAGATACGCAGTATTTT. Translated: CASSLPPGQGVFTDTQYF.